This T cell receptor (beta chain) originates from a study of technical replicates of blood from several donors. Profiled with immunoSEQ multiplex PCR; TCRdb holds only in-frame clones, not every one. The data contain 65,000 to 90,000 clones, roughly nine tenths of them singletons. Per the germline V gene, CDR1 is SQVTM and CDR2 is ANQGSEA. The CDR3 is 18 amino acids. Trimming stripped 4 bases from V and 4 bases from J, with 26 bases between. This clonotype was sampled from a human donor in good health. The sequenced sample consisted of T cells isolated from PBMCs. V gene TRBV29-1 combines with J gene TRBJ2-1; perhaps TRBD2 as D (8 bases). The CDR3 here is CSVVSQGDSGIGYNEQFF. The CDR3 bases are TGCAGCGTTGTTAGTCAGGGGGATAGCGGGATAGGATACAATGAGCAGTTCTTC.